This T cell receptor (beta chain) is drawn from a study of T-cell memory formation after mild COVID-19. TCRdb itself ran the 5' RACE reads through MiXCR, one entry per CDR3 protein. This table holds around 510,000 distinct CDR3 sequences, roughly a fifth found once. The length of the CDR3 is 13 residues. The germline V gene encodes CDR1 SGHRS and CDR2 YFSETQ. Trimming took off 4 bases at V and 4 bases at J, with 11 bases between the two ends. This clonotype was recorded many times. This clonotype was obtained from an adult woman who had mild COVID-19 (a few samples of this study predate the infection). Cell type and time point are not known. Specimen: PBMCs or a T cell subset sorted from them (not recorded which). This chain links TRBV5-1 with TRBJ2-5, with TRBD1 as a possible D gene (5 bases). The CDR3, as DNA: TGCGCCAGCAGCCTGGGAAGGGGAGAGACCCAGTACTTC. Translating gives CASSLGRGETQYF.